This TCR beta chain was recorded in a study of T cells after yellow fever vaccination. One entry per CDR3 protein results from TCRdb running MiXCR on the 5' RACE reads. The sample lists fewer than 400,000 distinct CDR3 sequences, about 6% occurring once. CDR1 LNHDA and CDR2 SQIVND come from the germline V gene (reference sequence). Trimming took 9 bases from V and 6 from J; bases not matched to a gene: 10. The CDR3 sequence is 14 residues long. The clonotype originates from a man aged 30 to 45 who received the YFV17D yellow fever vaccine. The rearrangement uses TRBV19 and TRBJ2-1, with 8 bases that match TRBD1. Sequenced here: PBMCs, sampled 5 days after the yellow fever booster vaccination. The CDR3 loop is CASSRTGSSNEQFF. The CDR3 coding sequence is TGTGCCAGCTCCCGGACAGGGAGTTCCAATGAGCAGTTCTTC.